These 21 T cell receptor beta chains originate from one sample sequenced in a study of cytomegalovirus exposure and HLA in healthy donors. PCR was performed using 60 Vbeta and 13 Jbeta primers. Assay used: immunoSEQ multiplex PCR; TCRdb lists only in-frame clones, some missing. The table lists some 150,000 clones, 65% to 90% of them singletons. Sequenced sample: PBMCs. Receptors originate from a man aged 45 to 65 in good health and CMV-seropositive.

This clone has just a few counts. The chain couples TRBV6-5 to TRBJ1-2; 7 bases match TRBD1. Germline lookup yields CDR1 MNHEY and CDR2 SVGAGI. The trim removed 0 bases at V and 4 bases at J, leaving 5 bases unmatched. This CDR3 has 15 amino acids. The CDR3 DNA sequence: TGTGCCAGCAGTTACTCGCCAGGGGGAAGCTATGGCTACACCTTC. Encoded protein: CASSYSPGGSYGYTF.

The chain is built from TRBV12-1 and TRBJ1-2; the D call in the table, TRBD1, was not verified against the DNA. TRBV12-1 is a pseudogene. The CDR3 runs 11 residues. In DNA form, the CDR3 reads TGTGCCGGAGTCAGGGGGCATGGCTACACCTTC. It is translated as CAGVRGHGYTF.

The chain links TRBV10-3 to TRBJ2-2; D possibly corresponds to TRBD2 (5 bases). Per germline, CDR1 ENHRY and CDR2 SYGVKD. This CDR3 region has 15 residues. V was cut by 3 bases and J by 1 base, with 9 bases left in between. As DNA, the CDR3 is TGTGCCATCAGTGACTCCGGGAAGAACACCGGGGAGCTGTTTTTT. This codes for CAISDSGKNTGELFF.

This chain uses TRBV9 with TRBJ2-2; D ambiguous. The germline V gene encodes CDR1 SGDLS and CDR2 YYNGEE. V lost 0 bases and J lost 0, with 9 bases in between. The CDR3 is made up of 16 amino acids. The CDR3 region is CASSVVADTNTGELFF. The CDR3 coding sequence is TGTGCCAGCAGCGTAGTCGCAGATACGAACACCGGGGAGCTGTTTTTT.

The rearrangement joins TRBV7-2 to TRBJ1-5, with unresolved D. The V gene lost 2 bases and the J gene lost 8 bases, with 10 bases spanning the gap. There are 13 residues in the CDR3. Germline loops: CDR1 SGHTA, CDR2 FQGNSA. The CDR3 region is CASSLSAEKPQHF. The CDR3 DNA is TGTGCCAGCAGCTTAAGCGCAGAAAAGCCCCAGCATTTT.

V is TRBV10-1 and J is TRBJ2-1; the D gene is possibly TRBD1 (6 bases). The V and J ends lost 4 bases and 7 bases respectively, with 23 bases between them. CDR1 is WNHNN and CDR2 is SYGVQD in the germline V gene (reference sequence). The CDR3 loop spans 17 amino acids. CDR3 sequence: CASSGRPGQGPGNEQFF. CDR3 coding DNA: TGCGCCAGCAGTGGGCGGCCGGGACAAGGACCAGGGAATGAGCAGTTCTTC.

The CDR3 DNA follows: TGCGCCAGCAGCCAAGAGGAGGGCCTCTATGGCTACACCTTC. Protein: CASSQEEGLYGYTF. V gene TRBV4-1 combines with J gene TRBJ1-2; D remains ambiguous. Germline V gene sequence: CDR1 MGHRA, CDR2 YSYEKL. This CDR3 contains 14 residues. V was shortened by 0 bases and J by 4 bases, with 9 bases between the two germline ends.

The CDR3: CASSRGSSGSDEQFF. The CDR3 DNA reads TGCGCCAGCAGCCGGGGGTCTAGCGGGAGCGATGAGCAGTTCTTC. The rearrangement links TRBV5-1 to TRBJ2-1, with TRBD2 matching 10 bases. The V gene's germline CDR1 is SGHRS and CDR2 YFSETQ. The CDR3 is 15 residues long. J gave up 8 bases and V 4 bases, and 9 bases lay outside the gene matches.

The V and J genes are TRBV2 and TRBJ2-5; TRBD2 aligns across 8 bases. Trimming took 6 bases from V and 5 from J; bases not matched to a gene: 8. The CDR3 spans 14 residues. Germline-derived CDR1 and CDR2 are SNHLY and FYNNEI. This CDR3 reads CASRPPGGRETQYF. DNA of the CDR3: TGTGCCAGCAGGCCGCCCGGCGGGAGGGAGACCCAGTACTTC.

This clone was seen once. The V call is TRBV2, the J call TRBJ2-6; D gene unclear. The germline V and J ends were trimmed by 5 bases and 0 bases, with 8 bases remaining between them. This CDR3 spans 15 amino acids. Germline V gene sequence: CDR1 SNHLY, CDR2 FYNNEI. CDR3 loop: CASSRSPSGANVLTF. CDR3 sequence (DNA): TGTGCCAGCAGTCGCAGTCCCTCTGGGGCCAACGTCCTGACTTTC.

CDR3 residues: CASSLTRGAHEQYF. DNA for the CDR3: TGTGCCAGCAGCTTAACCCGGGGGGCCCACGAGCAGTACTTC. V is TRBV7-3 and J is TRBJ2-7, with D perhaps TRBD2 (7 bases). The germline V gene has CDR1 SGHTA and CDR2 FQGTGA. The CDR3 contains 14 residues. Trimming took 0 bases from V and 5 from J, leaving 11 bases between them.

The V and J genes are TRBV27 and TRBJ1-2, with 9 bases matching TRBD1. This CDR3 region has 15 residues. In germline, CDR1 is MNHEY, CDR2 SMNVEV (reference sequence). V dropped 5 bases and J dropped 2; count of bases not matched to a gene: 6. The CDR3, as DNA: TGTGCCAGCAGTCCTCGGACAGGGGAAAACTATGGCTACACCTTC. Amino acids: CASSPRTGENYGYTF.

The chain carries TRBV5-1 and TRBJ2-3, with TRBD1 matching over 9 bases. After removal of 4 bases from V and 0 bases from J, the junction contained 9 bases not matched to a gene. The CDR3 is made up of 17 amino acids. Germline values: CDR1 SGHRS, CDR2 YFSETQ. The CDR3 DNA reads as TGCGCCAGCAGCCGGGGACAGGGAGTCTCTAGCACAGATACGCAGTATTTT. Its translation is CASSRGQGVSSTDTQYF.

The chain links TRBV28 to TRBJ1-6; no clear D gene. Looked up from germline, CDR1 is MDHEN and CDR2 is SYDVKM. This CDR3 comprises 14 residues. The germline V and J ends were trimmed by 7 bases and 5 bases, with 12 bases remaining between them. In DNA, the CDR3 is TGTGCCAGCACCTCCGAGGGAAATAATTCACCCCTCCACTTT. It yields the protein CASTSEGNNSPLHF.

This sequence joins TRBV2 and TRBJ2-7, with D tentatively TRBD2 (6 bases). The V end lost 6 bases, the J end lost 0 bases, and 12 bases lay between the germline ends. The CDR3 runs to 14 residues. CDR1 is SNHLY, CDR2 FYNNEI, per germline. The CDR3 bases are TGTGCCAGCAGACCACGGGACTTCTCCTACGAGCAGTACTTC. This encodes CASRPRDFSYEQYF.

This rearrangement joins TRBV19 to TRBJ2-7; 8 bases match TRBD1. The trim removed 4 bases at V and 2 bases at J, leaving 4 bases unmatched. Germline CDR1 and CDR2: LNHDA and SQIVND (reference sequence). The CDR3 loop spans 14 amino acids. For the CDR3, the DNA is TGTGCCAGTAGTACCGGGACAGGAGCCTACGAGCAGTACTTC. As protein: CASSTGTGAYEQYF. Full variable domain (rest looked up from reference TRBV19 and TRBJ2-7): DGGITQSPKYLFRKEGQNVTLSCEQNLNHDAMYWYRQDPGQGLRLIYYSQIVNDFQKGDIAEGYSVSREKKESFPLTVTSAQKNPTAFYLCASSTGTGAYEQYFGPGTRLTVT.

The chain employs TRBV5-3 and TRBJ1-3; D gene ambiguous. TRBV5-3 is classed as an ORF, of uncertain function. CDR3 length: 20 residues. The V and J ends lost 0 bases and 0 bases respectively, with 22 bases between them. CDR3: CARSLVEPLSISCSGNTIYF. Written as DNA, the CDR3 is TGTGCCAGAAGCTTGGTTGAGCCTCTCTCTATCTCCTGCTCTGGAAACACCATATATTTT.

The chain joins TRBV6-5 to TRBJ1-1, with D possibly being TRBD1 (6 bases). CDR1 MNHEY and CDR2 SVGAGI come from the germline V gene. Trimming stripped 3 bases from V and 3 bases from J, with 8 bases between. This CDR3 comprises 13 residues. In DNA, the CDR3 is TGTGCCAGCAGTTATGCAGGGGACACTGAAGCTTTCTTT. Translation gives CASSYAGDTEAFF.

CDR3 sequence: CASSQEMSLAIQPQHF. CDR3 DNA: TGTGCCAGCAGCCAAGAAATGAGCCTAGCAATTCAGCCCCAGCATTTT. The rearrangement links TRBV4-2 to TRBJ1-5; D is unresolved. The CDR3 spans 16 residues. Germline V gene data show CDR1 as LGHNA and CDR2 as YNFKEQ. Trimming stripped 0 bases from V and 6 bases from J, with 15 bases between.

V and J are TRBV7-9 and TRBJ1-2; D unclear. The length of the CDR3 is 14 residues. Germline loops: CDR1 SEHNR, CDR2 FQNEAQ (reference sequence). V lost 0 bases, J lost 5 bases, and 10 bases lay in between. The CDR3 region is CASSLAGISYGYTF. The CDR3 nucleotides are TGTGCCAGCAGCTTAGCTGGCATTTCTTATGGCTACACCTTC.

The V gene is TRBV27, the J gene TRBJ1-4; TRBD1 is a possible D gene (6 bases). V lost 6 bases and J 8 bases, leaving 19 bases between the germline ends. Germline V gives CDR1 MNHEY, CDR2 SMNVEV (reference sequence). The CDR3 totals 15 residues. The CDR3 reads CASSQGRRGGEKLFF. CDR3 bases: TGTGCCAGCAGCCAGGGCCGCAGGGGTGGGGAAAAACTGTTTTTT.